Listed below are T cell receptor beta chains from one sample, sequenced in a study of T-cell reconstitution after alpha-beta-depleted transplantation in children. One entry per CDR3 protein, called by TCRdb with MiXCR from the PCR reads. The sample shows around 360,000 distinct CDR3 sequences, about a tenth of them seen only once. The source was PBMCs from the stem cell graft donor, collected from the stem cell graft. Receptors originate from a human donor who donated a stem cell graft to a child with acute lymphoblastic leukemia. Both conserved end residues are part of each CDR3. Each record gives: J gene, clone size, V gene, D gene, CDR3 DNA, CDR3 protein. The D gene is left open where the match is weak. Clone size is not always given. Where it is, it says once, few, many or a class for expanded clones.

j_gene: TRBJ2-2; abundance: many; v_gene: TRBV15; d_gene: -; CDR3nt: TGTGCCACCAAGGGGACCGGGGAGCTGTTTTTT; CDR3aa: CATKGTGELFF
j_gene: TRBJ1-5; abundance: -; v_gene: TRBV7-2; d_gene: -; CDR3nt: TGTGCCAGTAGGGTGGGGGACCAGACGCATCAGCCCCAGCATTTT; CDR3aa: CASRVGDQTHQPQHF
j_gene: TRBJ2-1; abundance: many; v_gene: TRBV5-6; d_gene: TRBD2; CDR3nt: TGTGCCAGCAGCTTGCTAGCGGGAGGTTTTGTCACTGAGCAGTTCTTC; CDR3aa: CASSLLAGGFVTEQFF
j_gene: TRBJ2-1; abundance: few; v_gene: TRBV7-8; d_gene: -; CDR3nt: TGTGCCAACGGGAACCGACGAGACAATGAGCAGTTCTTC; CDR3aa: CANGNRRDNEQFF
j_gene: TRBJ2-1; abundance: -; v_gene: TRBV12-3/TRBV12-4; d_gene: -; CDR3nt: TGTGCCAGCAGTTTAGCGGTGACAATCCCCTCCTACAATGAGCAGTTCTTC; CDR3aa: CASSLAVTIPSYNEQFF
j_gene: TRBJ2-5; abundance: -; v_gene: TRBV10-3; d_gene: -; CDR3nt: TGTGCCATCAGTGAGTCGTGGGCTACGCAAGAGACCCAGTACTTC; CDR3aa: CAISESWATQETQYF
j_gene: TRBJ1-6; abundance: -; v_gene: TRBV21-1; d_gene: -; CDR3nt: -; CDR3aa: CASSYNCSGTSPYNSPLHF
j_gene: TRBJ2-1; abundance: -; v_gene: TRBV29-1; d_gene: -; CDR3nt: TGCAGCGTCGACCTCAGGACGGCGGGCCAGTTCTTC; CDR3aa: CSVDLRTAGQFF
j_gene: TRBJ2-7; abundance: many; v_gene: TRBV6-5; d_gene: -; CDR3nt: TGTGCCAGCAGTTACGGACCCAGCTCCTACGAGCAGTACTTC; CDR3aa: CASSYGPSSYEQYF
j_gene: TRBJ2-5; abundance: few; v_gene: TRBV27; d_gene: -; CDR3nt: TGTGCCAGGAGACGAGAGACCCAGTACTTC; CDR3aa: CARRRETQYF
j_gene: TRBJ2-3; abundance: few; v_gene: TRBV7-2; d_gene: TRBD2; CDR3nt: TGTGCCAGCAGCTTCCGACTAGCGGGAGGCTTGGATACGCAGTATTTT; CDR3aa: CASSFRLAGGLDTQYF
j_gene: TRBJ2-1; abundance: -; v_gene: TRBV7-9; d_gene: TRBD2; CDR3nt: TGTGCCAGCAGCTTCTCTAGCGGGATAGATGAGCAGTTCTTC; CDR3aa: CASSFSSGIDEQFF
j_gene: TRBJ2-3; abundance: -; v_gene: TRBV11-2; d_gene: -; CDR3nt: TGTGCCAGCAGTCGGACACACAGCACAGATACGCAGTATTTT; CDR3aa: CASSRTHSTDTQYF
j_gene: TRBJ2-7; abundance: few; v_gene: TRBV9; d_gene: TRBD2; CDR3nt: TGTGCCAGCAGCCGGGACTACCGGACCGAGCAGTACTTC; CDR3aa: CASSRDYRTEQYF
j_gene: TRBJ2-3; abundance: few; v_gene: TRBV12-3/TRBV12-4; d_gene: TRBD2; CDR3nt: TGTGCCAGCAGTTTAGGGGGGACTAGCGGGACCACAGATACGCAGTATTTT; CDR3aa: CASSLGGTSGTTDTQYF
j_gene: TRBJ2-1; abundance: -; v_gene: TRBV4-2; d_gene: TRBD2; CDR3nt: TGTGCCAGCAGCCCATATGGGGGACTAGCGGGAGTAGGATACAATGAGCAGTTCTTC; CDR3aa: CASSPYGGLAGVGYNEQFF
j_gene: TRBJ2-6; abundance: -; v_gene: TRBV9; d_gene: -; CDR3nt: TGTGCCAGCAGCGTATCTAGGACAGAGGTATTATACTCTGGGGCCAACGTCCTGACTTTC; CDR3aa: CASSVSRTEVLYSGANVLTF
j_gene: TRBJ1-2; abundance: few; v_gene: TRBV6-2/TRBV6-3; d_gene: TRBD1; CDR3nt: TGTGCCAGCAGCCCGACCCCCTCCGGGACAGGGGTAGGTGGCTACACCTTC; CDR3aa: CASSPTPSGTGVGGYTF
j_gene: TRBJ2-7; abundance: many; v_gene: TRBV9; d_gene: TRBD2; CDR3nt: TGTGCCAGCAGCGTATACGGGGAGCGGGGGGAGCAGTACTTC; CDR3aa: CASSVYGERGEQYF
j_gene: TRBJ2-5; abundance: -; v_gene: TRBV7-8; d_gene: -; CDR3nt: TGTGCCAGCAGCTTAAAAGACTGGCACCAAGAGACCCAGTACTTC; CDR3aa: CASSLKDWHQETQYF
j_gene: TRBJ2-6; abundance: -; v_gene: TRBV12-3/TRBV12-4; d_gene: TRBD1; CDR3nt: TGTGCCAGCAGTTTTACTACAGGGGGCTTCTCTGGGGCCAACGTCCTGACTTTC; CDR3aa: CASSFTTGGFSGANVLTF
j_gene: TRBJ1-1; abundance: many; v_gene: TRBV29-1; d_gene: -; CDR3nt: TGCAGCGTTCGTAATGGTAACACTGAAGCTTTCTTT; CDR3aa: CSVRNGNTEAFF
j_gene: TRBJ1-6; abundance: few; v_gene: TRBV4-1; d_gene: -; CDR3nt: TGCGCCAGCAGCCAAGATCCCTCACCCCTCCACTTT; CDR3aa: CASSQDPSPLHF
j_gene: TRBJ2-7; abundance: -; v_gene: TRBV20-1; d_gene: -; CDR3nt: TGCAGCGGGGTTCCCCCTGCAGGGTTTGATTCCGAGCAGTACTTC; CDR3aa: CSGVPPAGFDSEQYF
j_gene: TRBJ2-2; abundance: few; v_gene: TRBV4-1; d_gene: -; CDR3nt: TGCGCCAGCAGCCAAGTCGGTCTGAACACCGGGGAGCTGTTTTTT; CDR3aa: CASSQVGLNTGELFF
j_gene: TRBJ1-5; abundance: -; v_gene: TRBV7-9; d_gene: -; CDR3nt: TGTGCCAGCAGCCCCCTCCGGGGGCAGCCCCAGCATTTT; CDR3aa: CASSPLRGQPQHF
j_gene: TRBJ2-7; abundance: few; v_gene: TRBV5-1; d_gene: -; CDR3nt: TGCGCCAGCAGCCCGGGTGAGAGACAGGCCACCTACGAGCAGTACTTC; CDR3aa: CASSPGERQATYEQYF
j_gene: TRBJ2-5; abundance: few; v_gene: TRBV7-9; d_gene: -; CDR3nt: TGTGCCAGCAGCCTGGTTGTGATCGGGGAGACCCAGTACTTC; CDR3aa: CASSLVVIGETQYF
j_gene: TRBJ1-4; abundance: -; v_gene: TRBV20-1; d_gene: -; CDR3nt: TGCAGTGCTAGAGCCACCGGGGCCTCAGAAAAACTGTTTTTT; CDR3aa: CSARATGASEKLFF
j_gene: TRBJ2-1; abundance: -; v_gene: TRBV13; d_gene: TRBD1; CDR3nt: TGTGCCAGCAGTTCCGGGACAGCACCCTACAATGAGCAGTTCTTC; CDR3aa: CASSSGTAPYNEQFF
j_gene: TRBJ2-1; abundance: few; v_gene: TRBV9; d_gene: TRBD2; CDR3nt: TGTGCCAGCAGCCCCAGACTAGCGGGAGAAGGTGAGCAGTTCTTC; CDR3aa: CASSPRLAGEGEQFF
j_gene: TRBJ2-3; abundance: few; v_gene: TRBV4-2; d_gene: -; CDR3nt: TGTGCCAGCAGCCAAGATACCGCGAGCACAGATACGCAGTATTTT; CDR3aa: CASSQDTASTDTQYF
j_gene: TRBJ2-2; abundance: -; v_gene: TRBV6-2/TRBV6-3; d_gene: -; CDR3nt: TGTGCCAGCAGTTACCAAAGGTCGGGGACCGGGGAGCTGTTTTTT; CDR3aa: CASSYQRSGTGELFF
j_gene: TRBJ1-1; abundance: few; v_gene: TRBV15; d_gene: -; CDR3nt: TGTGCCACCAGCAGAGATGGGGGCTTGAACACTGAAGCTTTCTTT; CDR3aa: CATSRDGGLNTEAFF
j_gene: TRBJ1-2; abundance: many; v_gene: TRBV20-1; d_gene: -; CDR3nt: TGCAGTGCTAGAGCGCGGGGGGCTCTTTCATTCCGGCACTATGGCTACACCTTC; CDR3aa: CSARARGALSFRHYGYTF
j_gene: TRBJ2-3; abundance: few; v_gene: TRBV7-7; d_gene: -; CDR3nt: TGTGCTAGCAGCTTAGCCCTCAGAGACACAGATACGCAGTATTTT; CDR3aa: CASSLALRDTDTQYF
j_gene: TRBJ2-2; abundance: once; v_gene: TRBV28; d_gene: -; CDR3nt: TGTGCCAGCAGTTACCGGGTTTCCGGGGAGCTGTTTTTT; CDR3aa: CASSYRVSGELFF
j_gene: TRBJ2-1; abundance: -; v_gene: TRBV28; d_gene: TRBD2; CDR3nt: TGTGCCAGCAGTCCAAGAACCCTCCAAGCGGGAGGGCCAATAATCAATGAGCAGTTCTTC; CDR3aa: CASSPRTLQAGGPIINEQFF
j_gene: TRBJ1-6; abundance: -; v_gene: TRBV15; d_gene: TRBD1; CDR3nt: TGTGCCACCAGCAGGGGACAGGGGGTTGATAATTCACCCCTCCACTTT; CDR3aa: CATSRGQGVDNSPLHF
j_gene: TRBJ1-2; abundance: few; v_gene: TRBV12-3/TRBV12-4; d_gene: TRBD1; CDR3nt: TGTGCCAGCAGTTTCGGACAGGGAAGTAACTATGGCTACACCTTC; CDR3aa: CASSFGQGSNYGYTF
j_gene: TRBJ1-2; abundance: -; v_gene: TRBV15; d_gene: TRBD1; CDR3nt: TGTGCCACCAGCAGAGATCAGGGGGCCAGGGGCTACACCTTC; CDR3aa: CATSRDQGARGYTF
j_gene: TRBJ2-1; abundance: -; v_gene: TRBV6-1; d_gene: -; CDR3nt: TGTGCCAGCAGGCAATCAAGGAATGGGCAGTTCTTC; CDR3aa: CASRQSRNGQFF
j_gene: TRBJ2-7; abundance: -; v_gene: TRBV9; d_gene: -; CDR3nt: TGTGCCAGCAGCGTAGAGGTCGGAGGGTGGTACGAGCAGTACTTC; CDR3aa: CASSVEVGGWYEQYF
j_gene: TRBJ2-1; abundance: -; v_gene: TRBV27; d_gene: -; CDR3nt: TGTGCCAGCCGATCGGGACCCCAAAGGGAGCAGTTCTTC; CDR3aa: CASRSGPQREQFF
j_gene: TRBJ2-5; abundance: few; v_gene: TRBV24-1; d_gene: -; CDR3nt: TGTGCCACCAGTGACCCAGGACAGCAGACCCAGTACTTC; CDR3aa: CATSDPGQQTQYF
j_gene: TRBJ1-2; abundance: -; v_gene: TRBV15; d_gene: -; CDR3nt: TGTGCCACCAGCAAAGCCTTAAGAGGGGTTCCTGGCTACACCTTC; CDR3aa: CATSKALRGVPGYTF
j_gene: TRBJ2-1; abundance: -; v_gene: TRBV4-1; d_gene: -; CDR3nt: TGCGCCAGCAGCCAAGTAATAGCGGACTACAATGAGCAGTTCTTC; CDR3aa: CASSQVIADYNEQFF
j_gene: TRBJ1-2; abundance: few; v_gene: TRBV5-5; d_gene: -; CDR3nt: TGTGCCAGCAGCTTGGGGCAGACCATTAACTATGGCTACACCTTC; CDR3aa: CASSLGQTINYGYTF
j_gene: TRBJ1-2; abundance: many; v_gene: TRBV7-2; d_gene: -; CDR3nt: TGTGCCAGCAGCGAGGACGGTCTTTATGGCTACACCTTC; CDR3aa: CASSEDGLYGYTF
j_gene: TRBJ1-2; abundance: -; v_gene: TRBV29-1; d_gene: TRBD1; CDR3nt: TGCAGCGTTGACGCAGGGGGCGAATATGGCTACACCTTC; CDR3aa: CSVDAGGEYGYTF
j_gene: TRBJ2-6; abundance: -; v_gene: TRBV2; d_gene: TRBD2; CDR3nt: TGTGCCAGCAGTTTAGGGCTAGCGGGAGACTCGGGGGCCAACGTCCTGACTTTC; CDR3aa: CASSLGLAGDSGANVLTF
j_gene: TRBJ1-6; abundance: -; v_gene: TRBV5-6; d_gene: -; CDR3nt: TGTGCCAGCAGCTTAGGGGTCCAAGTTAGGTCGTCACCCCTCCACTTT; CDR3aa: CASSLGVQVRSSPLHF
j_gene: TRBJ2-1; abundance: -; v_gene: TRBV7-9; d_gene: TRBD2; CDR3nt: TGTGCCAGCAGCTTAAACGGACTAGCGGGATCCTACAATGAGCAGTTCTTC; CDR3aa: CASSLNGLAGSYNEQFF
j_gene: TRBJ1-5; abundance: many; v_gene: TRBV7-3; d_gene: -; CDR3nt: TGTGCCCGGGGGGGCCTACGGGGCAATCAGCCCCAGCATTTT; CDR3aa: CARGGLRGNQPQHF
j_gene: TRBJ2-7; abundance: many; v_gene: TRBV4-3; d_gene: -; CDR3nt: TGCGCCAGCAGCCAAGGCCGGACAGCCTACGAGCAGTACTTC; CDR3aa: CASSQGRTAYEQYF
j_gene: TRBJ1-3; abundance: many; v_gene: TRBV5-1; d_gene: -; CDR3nt: TGCGCCAGCAGCTTGGATAGAGGAGGAAACACCATATATTTT; CDR3aa: CASSLDRGGNTIYF
j_gene: TRBJ1-6; abundance: -; v_gene: TRBV19; d_gene: TRBD1; CDR3nt: TGTGCCAGTAGTATCCCGGACAGGGGGAATTCACCCCTCCACTTT; CDR3aa: CASSIPDRGNSPLHF